This record looks at one T cell receptor beta chain sequence and its context. Its antigen is undetermined. These data come from a study of T cell responses to AZD1222 COVID-19 vaccine. The study, taken as a whole, reports: Just 5 to 7 AZD1222 recipients were seropositive at baseline.

V was clipped by 4 bases and J by 5 bases, with 18 bases between them. Germline values: CDR1 SGHRS, CDR2 YFSETQ. The CDR3 has 15 residues. Clones were sequenced by immunoSEQ multiplex PCR, and TCRdb holds only the in-frame ones, with some missing. Among over 150,000 clones, 90% to 95% were seen once, and the ten largest hold approximately 3.4%. The sample here was peripheral blood, taken 28 days after the second AZD1222 dose. The source is an adult who received the AZD1222 COVID-19 vaccine. The chain joins TRBV5-1 to TRBJ2-5, with D tentatively TRBD1 (6 bases). The chain's CDR3 is CASSLVQGSKETQYF. The CDR3 coding sequence is TGCGCCAGCAGCCTCGTACAGGGATCCAAGGAGACCCAGTACTTC.